This is a list of T cell receptor beta chains from one sample in a study of monozygotic twins with inflammatory bowel disease. TCRdb re-analyzed the 5' RACE reads; it lists each CDR3 protein once, without DNA. The sample has about 160,000 distinct CDR3 sequences, and its top ten clones hold 2.8%. Source material: blood. Every receptor here comes from a human donor with ulcerative colitis or Crohn's disease, or a healthy co-twin of an affected twin (not recorded which). CDR3s include the opening cysteine and the closing phenylalanine or tryptophan. Fields, in order: V gene, J gene, CDR3 protein.

TRBV30	TRBJ2-1	CAWLQGAGQFF
TRBV24-1	TRBJ2-1	CATSDFNTKQFF
TRBV5-1	TRBJ1-1	CASSSGAGNTEAFF
TRBV24-1	TRBJ2-1	CATSGGTIYNEQFF
TRBV7-2	TRBJ1-4	CASSFEGALANEKLFF
TRBV29-1	TRBJ1-2	CSASGTHNYGYTF
TRBV28	TRBJ2-7	CASSPRGAVPYEQYF
TRBV15	TRBJ1-5	CATSRVARGQHASDSNQPQHF
TRBV7-2	TRBJ2-7	CASSYGRDYEQYF
TRBV7-8	TRBJ2-7	CASSLDYAMEQYF
TRBV19	TRBJ2-7	CSSSMGQGAYEQYF
TRBV24-1	TRBJ2-1	CATSVNSVYYNEQFF
TRBV5-6	TRBJ2-1	CASSTRTGWNNEQFF
TRBV27	TRBJ2-1	CASSYGLAGVAEQFF
TRBV18	TRBJ1-6	CASSPVGTGGNSPLHF
TRBV25-1	TRBJ1-4	CASSRGQGGEKLFF
TRBV5-1	TRBJ1-1	CASSFGTGHTEAFF
TRBV3-1	TRBJ2-3	CASSQDEGAEPSTDTQYF
TRBV18	TRBJ1-1	CASSPREGLTEAFF
TRBV10-3	TRBJ2-2	CAINGLAGAGELFF
TRBV20-1	TRBJ2-2	CSARPAGGLAGELFF
TRBV5-1	TRBJ2-3	CASHLAGNTDTQYF
TRBV7-3	TRBJ2-5	CASSLGAGGRQETQYF
TRBV20-1	TRBJ2-7	CSARDVAGALEQYF
TRBV18	TRBJ2-2	CASSPAPFSVNTGELFF
TRBV20-1	TRBJ2-7	CSAGETGSVYEQYF
TRBV12-3/TRBV12-4	TRBJ1-2	CASSLVRPGDYGYTF
TRBV19	TRBJ2-7	CASSMAAGVNEQYF
TRBV7-2	TRBJ2-1	CASSPPANPLYNEQFF
TRBV20-1	TRBJ2-1	CSARAPPRDEQFF
TRBV12-3/TRBV12-4	TRBJ1-1	CASSLGPEAFF
TRBV12-3/TRBV12-4	TRBJ2-1	CASRGLAEINEQFF
TRBV4-1	TRBJ2-2	CASSQGTVNTGELFF
TRBV25-1	TRBJ2-7	CASSALRGNYEQYF
TRBV5-1	TRBJ2-5	CASSLGGTQETQYF
TRBV19	TRBJ2-7	CASSITGTGYEQYF
TRBV5-4	TRBJ2-1	CASSFLAASDYNEQFF
TRBV5-1	TRBJ1-1	CASSGGTGQAFF
TRBV28	TRBJ2-1	CASSGTRLSYNEQFF
TRBV29-1	TRBJ1-1	CSVYMNTEAFF
TRBV5-4	TRBJ2-5	CASSTVGGFETQYF
TRBV7-2	TRBJ1-2	CASSLSGAHGYTF
TRBV20-1	TRBJ2-7	CSARDGGGNPRAVPYEQYF
TRBV9	TRBJ2-3	CASSVGTGITDTQYF
TRBV20-1	TRBJ1-5	CSATRDPPNQPQHF
TRBV6-5	TRBJ2-1	CVSSREGRNEQFF
TRBV20-1	TRBJ2-7	CSASSGTYEQYF
TRBV3-1	TRBJ2-7	CASGFAYEQYF
TRBV4-2	TRBJ2-3	CASSQEGGSGDGISTDTQYF
TRBV19	TRBJ2-1	CASSIDPGRANEQFF
TRBV5-1	TRBJ2-3	CASSLAPAGGTDTQYF
TRBV7-7	TRBJ2-5	CASLSRGETQYF
TRBV20-1	TRBJ1-4	CSARDRRLGGEKLFF